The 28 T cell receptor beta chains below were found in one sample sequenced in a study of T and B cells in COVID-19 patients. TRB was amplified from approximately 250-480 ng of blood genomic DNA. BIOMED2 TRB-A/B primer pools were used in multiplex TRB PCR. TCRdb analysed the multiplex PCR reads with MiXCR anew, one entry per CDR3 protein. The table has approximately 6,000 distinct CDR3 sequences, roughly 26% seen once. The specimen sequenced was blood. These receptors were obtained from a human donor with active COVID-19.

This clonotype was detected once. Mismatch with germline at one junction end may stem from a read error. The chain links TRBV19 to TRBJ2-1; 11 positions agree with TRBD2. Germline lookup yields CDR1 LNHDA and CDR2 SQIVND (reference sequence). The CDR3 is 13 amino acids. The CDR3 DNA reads TGTGGCACGGGACTAGCGGCCTACAATGAGAAGTTCTTC. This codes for CGTGLAAYNEKFF.

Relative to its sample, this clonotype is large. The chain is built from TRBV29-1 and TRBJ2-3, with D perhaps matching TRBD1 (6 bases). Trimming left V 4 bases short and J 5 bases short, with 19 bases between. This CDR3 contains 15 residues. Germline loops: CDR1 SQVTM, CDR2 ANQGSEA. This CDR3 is CSVAGQPGYLDTQYF. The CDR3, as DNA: TGCAGCGTTGCGGGACAACCGGGGTACTTAGATACGCAGTATTTT.

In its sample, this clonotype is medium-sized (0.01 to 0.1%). CDR3 coding DNA: TGTGCCAGCAGTTACTCTAGGGGGCCTGGAAACACCATATATTTT. It codes for CASSYSRGPGNTIYF. This rearrangement joins TRBV6-5 to TRBJ1-3, with 7 positions matching TRBD1. Unmatched junction bases numbered 1, after V lost 0 bases and J lost 2 bases. The CDR3 contains 15 residues. CDR1 and CDR2 from the germline V gene are MNHEY and SVGAGI.

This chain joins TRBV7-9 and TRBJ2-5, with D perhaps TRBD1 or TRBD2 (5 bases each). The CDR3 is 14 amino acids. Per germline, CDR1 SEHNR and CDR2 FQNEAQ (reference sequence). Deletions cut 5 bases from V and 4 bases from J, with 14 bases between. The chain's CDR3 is CASSPGTDGETQYF. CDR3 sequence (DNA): TGTGCCAGCAGCCCCGGGACGGACGGAGAGACCCAGTACTTC.

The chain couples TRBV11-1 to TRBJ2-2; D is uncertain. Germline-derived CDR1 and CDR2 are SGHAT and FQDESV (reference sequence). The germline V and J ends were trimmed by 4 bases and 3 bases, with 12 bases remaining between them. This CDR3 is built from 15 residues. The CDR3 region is CASSSTITYTGELFF. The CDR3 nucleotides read TGTGCCAGCAGCTCCACCATAACCTACACCGGGGAGCTGTTTTTT.

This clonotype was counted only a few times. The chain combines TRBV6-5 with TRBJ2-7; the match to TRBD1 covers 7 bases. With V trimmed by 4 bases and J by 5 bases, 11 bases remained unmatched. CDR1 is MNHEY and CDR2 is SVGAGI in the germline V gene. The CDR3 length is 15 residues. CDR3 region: CASSSEGAGRDEQYF. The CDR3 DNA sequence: TGTGCCAGCAGTTCTGAGGGGGCCGGGCGGGACGAGCAGTACTTC.

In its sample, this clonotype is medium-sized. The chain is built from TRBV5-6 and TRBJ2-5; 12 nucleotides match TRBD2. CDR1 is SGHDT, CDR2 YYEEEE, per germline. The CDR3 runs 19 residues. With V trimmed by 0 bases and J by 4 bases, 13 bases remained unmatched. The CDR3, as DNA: TGTGCCAGCAGCTTGGAGGGACTGCTAGCGGGGGGGCCTGGAGAGACCCAGTACTTC. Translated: CASSLEGLLAGGPGETQYF.

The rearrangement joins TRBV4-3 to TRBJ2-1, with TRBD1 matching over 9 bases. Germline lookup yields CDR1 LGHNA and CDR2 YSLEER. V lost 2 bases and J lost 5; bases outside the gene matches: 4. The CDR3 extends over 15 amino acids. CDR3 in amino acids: CASSQRGQGDNEQFF. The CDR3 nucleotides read TGCGCCAGCAGCCAACGGGGACAGGGCGACAATGAGCAGTTCTTC.

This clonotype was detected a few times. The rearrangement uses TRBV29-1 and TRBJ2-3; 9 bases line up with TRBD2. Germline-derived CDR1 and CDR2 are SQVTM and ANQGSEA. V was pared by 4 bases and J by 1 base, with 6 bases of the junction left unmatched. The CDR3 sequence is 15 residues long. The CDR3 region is CSVGASGAGTDTQYF. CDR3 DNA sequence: TGCAGCGTTGGGGCTAGCGGGGCGGGCACAGATACGCAGTATTTT.

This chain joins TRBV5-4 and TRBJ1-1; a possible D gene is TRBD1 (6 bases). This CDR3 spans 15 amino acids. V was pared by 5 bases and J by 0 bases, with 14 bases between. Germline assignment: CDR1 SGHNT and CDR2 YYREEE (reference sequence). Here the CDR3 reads CASSPTGNMNTEAFF. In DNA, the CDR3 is TGTGCCAGCAGTCCCACAGGGAACATGAACACTGAAGCTTTCTTT.

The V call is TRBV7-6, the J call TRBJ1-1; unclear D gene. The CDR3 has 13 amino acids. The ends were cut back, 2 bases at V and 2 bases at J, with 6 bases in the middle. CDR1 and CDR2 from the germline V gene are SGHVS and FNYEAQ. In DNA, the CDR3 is TGTGCCAGCAGCTTATCGGCCAACACTGAAGCTTTCTTT. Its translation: CASSLSANTEAFF. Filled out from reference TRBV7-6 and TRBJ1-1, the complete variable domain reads GAGVSQSPRYKVTKRGQDVALRCDPISGHVSLYWYRQALGQGPEFLTYFNYEAQQDKSGLPNDRFSAERPEGSISTLTIQRTEQRDSAMYRCASSLSANTEAFFGQGTRLTVV.

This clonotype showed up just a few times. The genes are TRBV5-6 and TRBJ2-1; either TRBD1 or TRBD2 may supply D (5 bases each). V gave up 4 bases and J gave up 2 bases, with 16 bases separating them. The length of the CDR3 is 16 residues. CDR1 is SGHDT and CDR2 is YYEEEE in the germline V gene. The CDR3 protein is CASSQGTGLTYNEQFF. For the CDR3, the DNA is TGTGCCAGCAGCCAAGGTACGGGGCTTACCTACAATGAGCAGTTCTTC.

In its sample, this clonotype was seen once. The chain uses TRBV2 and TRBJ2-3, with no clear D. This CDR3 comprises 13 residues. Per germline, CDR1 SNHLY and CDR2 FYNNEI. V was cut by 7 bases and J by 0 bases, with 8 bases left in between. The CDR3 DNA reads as TGTGCCAGCACCACCGCTAGCACAGATACGCAGTATTTT. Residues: CASTTASTDTQYF.

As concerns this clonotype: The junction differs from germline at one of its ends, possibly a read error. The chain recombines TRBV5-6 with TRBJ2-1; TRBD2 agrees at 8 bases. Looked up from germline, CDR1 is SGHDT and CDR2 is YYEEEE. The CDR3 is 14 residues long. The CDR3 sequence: CASSGGGLYNEQFF. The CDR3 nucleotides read TGCGCCAGCTCCGGGGGGGGACTTTACAATGAGCAGTTCTTC.

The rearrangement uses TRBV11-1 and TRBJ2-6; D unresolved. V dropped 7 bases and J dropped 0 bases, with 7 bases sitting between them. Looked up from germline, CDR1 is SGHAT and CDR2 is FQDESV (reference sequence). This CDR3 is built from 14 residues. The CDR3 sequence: CASTRGSGANVLTF. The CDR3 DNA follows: TGTGCCAGCACCAGAGGCTCTGGGGCCAACGTCCTGACTTTC.

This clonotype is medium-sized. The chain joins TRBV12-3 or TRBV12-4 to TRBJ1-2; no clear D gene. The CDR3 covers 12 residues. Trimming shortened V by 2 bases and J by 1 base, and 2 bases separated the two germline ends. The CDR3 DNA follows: TGTGCCAGCAGTTTACATAACTATGGCTACACCTTC. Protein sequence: CASSLHNYGYTF.

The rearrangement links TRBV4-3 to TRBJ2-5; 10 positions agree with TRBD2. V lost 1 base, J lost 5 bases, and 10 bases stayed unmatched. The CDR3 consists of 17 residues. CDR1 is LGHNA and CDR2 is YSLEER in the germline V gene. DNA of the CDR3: TGCGCCAGCAGCCAAGGGGTAGGAGCGGGGGGGTTGGAGACCCAGTACTTC. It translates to CASSQGVGAGGLETQYF.

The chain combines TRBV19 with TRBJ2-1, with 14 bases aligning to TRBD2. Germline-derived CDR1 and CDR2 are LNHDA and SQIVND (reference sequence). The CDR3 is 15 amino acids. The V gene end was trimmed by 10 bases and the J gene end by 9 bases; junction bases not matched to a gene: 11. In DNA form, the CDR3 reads TGTGCCAAGAACGAGGGACTAGCGGGGGCCGGTGAGCAGTTCTTC. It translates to CAKNEGLAGAGEQFF.

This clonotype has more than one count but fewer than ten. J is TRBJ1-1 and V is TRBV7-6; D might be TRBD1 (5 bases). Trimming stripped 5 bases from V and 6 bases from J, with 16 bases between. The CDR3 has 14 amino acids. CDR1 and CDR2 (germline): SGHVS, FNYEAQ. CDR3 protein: CASSELAGFSEAFF. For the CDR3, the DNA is TGTGCCAGCAGCGAATTAGCAGGGTTTTCTGAAGCTTTCTTT.

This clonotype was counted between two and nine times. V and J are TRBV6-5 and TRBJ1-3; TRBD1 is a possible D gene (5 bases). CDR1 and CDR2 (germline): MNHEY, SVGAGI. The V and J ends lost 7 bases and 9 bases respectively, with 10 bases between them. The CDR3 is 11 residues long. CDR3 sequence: CASTSGGTIYF. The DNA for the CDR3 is TGTGCCAGCACCTCCGGGGGCACCATATATTTT.

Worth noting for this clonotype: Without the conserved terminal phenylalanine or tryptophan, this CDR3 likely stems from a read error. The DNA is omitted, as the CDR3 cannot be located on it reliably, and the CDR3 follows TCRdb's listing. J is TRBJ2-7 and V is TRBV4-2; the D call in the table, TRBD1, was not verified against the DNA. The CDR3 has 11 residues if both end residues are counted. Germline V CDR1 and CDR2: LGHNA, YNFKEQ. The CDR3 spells CASRGVGGLRI.

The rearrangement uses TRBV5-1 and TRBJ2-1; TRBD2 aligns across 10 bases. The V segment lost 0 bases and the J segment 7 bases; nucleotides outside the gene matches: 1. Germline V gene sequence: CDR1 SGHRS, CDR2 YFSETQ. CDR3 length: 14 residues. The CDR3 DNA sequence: TGCGCCAGCAGCTTGGGAGCGGGGGGGAATGAGCAGTTCTTC. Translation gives CASSLGAGGNEQFF.

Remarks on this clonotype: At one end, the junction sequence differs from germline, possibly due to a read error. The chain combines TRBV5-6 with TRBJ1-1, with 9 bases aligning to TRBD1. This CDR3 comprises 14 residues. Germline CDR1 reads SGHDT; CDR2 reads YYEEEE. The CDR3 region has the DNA TGCGCCAGCAGCGCGCAGACAGGGGGCACTGAAGCTTTCTTT. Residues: CASSAQTGGTEAFF.

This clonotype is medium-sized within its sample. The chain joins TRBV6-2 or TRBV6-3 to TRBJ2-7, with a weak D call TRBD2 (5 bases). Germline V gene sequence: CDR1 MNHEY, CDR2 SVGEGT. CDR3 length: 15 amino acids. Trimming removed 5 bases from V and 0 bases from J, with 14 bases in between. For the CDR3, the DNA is TGTGCCAGCAGTACGGCGACGGGGATCTCCTACGAGCAGTACTTC. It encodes CASSTATGISYEQYF.

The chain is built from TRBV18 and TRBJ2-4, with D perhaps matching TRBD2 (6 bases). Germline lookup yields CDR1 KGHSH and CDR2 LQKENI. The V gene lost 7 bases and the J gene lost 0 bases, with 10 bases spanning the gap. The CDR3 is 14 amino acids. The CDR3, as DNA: TGTGCCAGCTTATCGGGACTAGCCAAAAACATTCAGTACTTC. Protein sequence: CASLSGLAKNIQYF. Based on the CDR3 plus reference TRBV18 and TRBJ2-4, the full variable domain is NAGVMQNPRHLVRRRGQEARLRCSPMKGHSHVYWYRQLPEEGLKFMVYLQKENIIDESGMPKERFSAEFPKEGPSILRIQQVVRGDSAAYFCASLSGLAKNIQYFGAGTRLSVL.

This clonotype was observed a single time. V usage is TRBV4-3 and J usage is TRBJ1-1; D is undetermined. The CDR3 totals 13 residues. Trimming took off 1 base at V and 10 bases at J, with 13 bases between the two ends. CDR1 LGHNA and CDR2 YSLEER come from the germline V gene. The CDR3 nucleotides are TGCGCCAGCAGCCAAGTGGGCGGGGAGGGAGCTTTCTTT. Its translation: CASSQVGGEGAFF.

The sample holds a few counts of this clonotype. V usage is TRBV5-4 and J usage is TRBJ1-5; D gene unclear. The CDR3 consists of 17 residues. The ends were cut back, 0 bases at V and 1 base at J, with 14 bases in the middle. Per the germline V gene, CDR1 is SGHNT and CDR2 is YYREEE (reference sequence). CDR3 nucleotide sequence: TGTGCCAGCAGCTTGGGTCCCCAAGGCGGGAGCAATCAGCCCCAGCATTTT. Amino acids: CASSLGPQGGSNQPQHF.

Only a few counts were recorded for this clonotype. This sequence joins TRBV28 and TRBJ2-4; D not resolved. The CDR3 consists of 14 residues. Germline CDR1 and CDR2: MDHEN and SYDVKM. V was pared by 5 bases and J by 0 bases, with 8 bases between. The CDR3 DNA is TGTGCCAGCAGTCGTCAGCTAGCCAAAAACATTCAGTACTTC. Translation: CASSRQLAKNIQYF.